These 21 T cell receptor beta chains came from one sample sequenced in a study of blood T cell repertoires in COVID-19. TCRdb's table, derived via immunoSEQ multiplex PCR, lists solely in-frame clones and lacks some. The sample yields 300,000 or so clones, around 90% seen once. Sequencing input: peripheral blood. The receptor set was obtained from a middle-aged woman with acute or convalescent COVID-19.

The genes are TRBV6-5 and TRBJ1-2, with D unresolved. V was shortened by 8 bases and J by 1 base, with 5 bases between the two germline ends. Germline V gene lookup returns CDR1 MNHEY and CDR2 SVGAGI. CDR3 length: 11 amino acids. This CDR3 reads CASAVNYGYTF. The CDR3, as DNA: TGTGCCAGCGCAGTTAACTATGGCTACACCTTC.

This clone appeared a single time. Distinct nucleotide sequences in the sample also encode this CDR3. CDR3 loop: CASSPGQGHGYTF. CDR3 sequence (DNA): TGCGCCAGCAGCCCGGGACAGGGCCATGGCTACACCTTC. The gene calls are TRBV5-1 and TRBJ1-2, with 9 bases identical to TRBD1. The trim removed 4 bases at V and 6 bases at J, leaving 4 bases unmatched. CDR3 size: 13 residues. From germline, CDR1 is SGHRS and CDR2 YFSETQ.

This sequence joins TRBV3-1 (or the pseudogene TRBV3-2) and TRBJ2-2; 8 bases align to TRBD1. Germline V gene lookup returns CDR1 LGHDT and CDR2 YNNKEL (reference sequence). V trimming: 3 bases; J trimming: 6 bases; junction bases outside the gene matches: 3. This CDR3 has 14 amino acids. CDR3 region: CASSHYRGAGELFF. CDR3 DNA sequence: TGTGCCAGCAGCCACTACAGGGGGGCCGGGGAGCTGTTTTTT.

The chain combines TRBV7-2 with TRBJ2-4, with D perhaps matching TRBD2 (5 bases). The germline V gene encodes CDR1 SGHTA and CDR2 FQGNSA. V was cut by 0 bases and J by 1 base, with 7 bases left in between. The length of the CDR3 is 15 residues. The CDR3 bases are TGTGCCAGCAGCTTAGCGGGCGGGGCCAAAAACATTCAGTACTTC. It codes for CASSLAGGAKNIQYF.

The rearrangement joins TRBV6-4 to TRBJ2-3, with 9 bases identical to TRBD2. The germline CDR1 and CDR2 sequences are MRHNA and SNTAGT. CDR3 length: 13 residues. J lost 6 bases, V lost 7 bases, and 5 bases had no gene match. Written as DNA, the CDR3 is TGTGCCAGCACCAACGCGGGGGGGGATACGCAGTATTTT. Amino acids: CASTNAGGDTQYF.

This clone was found once. The chain couples TRBV11-2 to TRBJ2-3; D possibly corresponds to TRBD2 (6 bases). V was pared by 4 bases and J by 0 bases, with 11 bases between. CDR1 is SGHAT and CDR2 is FQNNGV in the germline V gene. The CDR3 has 15 amino acids. The CDR3 DNA reads TGTGCCAGCAGCTCTAGCGTTCTTAGCACAGATACGCAGTATTTT. It encodes CASSSSVLSTDTQYF. Together with reference TRBV11-2 and TRBJ2-3, the CDR3 gives the full variable domain: EAGVAQSPRYKIIEKRQSVAFWCNPISGHATLYWYQQILGQGPKLLIQFQNNGVVDDSQLPKDRFSAERLKGVDSTLKIQPAKLEDSAVYLCASSSSVLSTDTQYFGPGTRLTVL.

The V call is TRBV6-5, the J call TRBJ2-1, with a tentative D call TRBD2 (5 bases). This CDR3 is 15 amino acids long. The V end lost 6 bases, the J end lost 4 bases, and 16 bases lay between the germline ends. Looked up from germline, CDR1 is MNHEY and CDR2 is SVGAGI. Written as DNA, the CDR3 is TGTGCCAGCAGGATTCAGCGGTTTAGGTACAATGAGCAGTTCTTC. Its translation is CASRIQRFRYNEQFF.

Written as DNA, the CDR3 is TGTGCCAGCAGCTCCGACAGGGGAGCCAAAAACATTCAGTACTTC. Translation gives CASSSDRGAKNIQYF. V and J are TRBV5-4 and TRBJ2-4; 8 bases agree with TRBD1. This CDR3 comprises 15 residues. The germline gives CDR1 SGHNT, CDR2 YYREEE (reference sequence). Trimming removed 3 bases from V and 0 bases from J; junction bases left unmatched: 2.

The chain joins TRBV30 to TRBJ1-6; 11 nucleotides align to TRBD1. This CDR3 region has 14 residues. V lost 1 base and J lost 9; bases outside the gene matches: 2. Germline CDR1 GTSNPN, CDR2 SVGIG (reference sequence). The CDR3 nucleotides read TGTGCCTGGAGTGACGGGACAGGGGGTTCACCCCTCCACTTT. It is translated as CAWSDGTGGSPLHF.

The chain recombines TRBV18 with TRBJ2-1; D perhaps matches TRBD1 (5 bases). The ends were cut back, 3 bases at V and 1 base at J, with 13 bases in the middle. The germline V gene has CDR1 KGHSH and CDR2 LQKENI. The CDR3 extends over 16 amino acids. CDR3: CASSPPQGASYNEQFF. CDR3 coding DNA: TGTGCCAGCTCACCTCCTCAGGGCGCTTCCTACAATGAGCAGTTCTTC.

The chain uses TRBV19 and TRBJ1-3; TRBD1 agrees at 8 bases. The trim removed 3 bases at V and 4 bases at J, leaving 11 bases unmatched. CDR1 is LNHDA, CDR2 SQIVND, per germline (reference sequence). CDR3 size: 17 residues. CDR3 amino acids: CASSILGRGRWGNTIYF. CDR3 sequence (DNA): TGTGCCAGTAGTATTCTCGGCAGGGGGCGATGGGGAAACACCATATATTTT.

The CDR3 region is CASRKGWGEAFF. CDR3 bases: TGTGCCAGCAGAAAGGGGTGGGGTGAAGCTTTCTTT. This chain connects TRBV6-5 to TRBJ1-1; tentative D call: TRBD1 (5 bases). CDR3 size: 12 residues. CDR1 MNHEY and CDR2 SVGAGI come from the germline V gene. Trimming left V 6 bases short and J 7 bases short, with 12 bases between.

This rearrangement joins TRBV4-1 to TRBJ2-5; TRBD1 is a possible D gene (6 bases). The ends were cut back, 4 bases at V and 3 bases at J, with 9 bases in the middle. This CDR3 spans 13 amino acids. From germline, CDR1 is MGHRA and CDR2 YSYEKL. CDR3 protein: CASSPAGEETQYF. CDR3 sequence (DNA): TGCGCCAGCAGCCCGGCAGGGGAAGAGACCCAGTACTTC.

The rearrangement joins TRBV3-1 (or the pseudogene TRBV3-2) to TRBJ1-4, with 9 bases fitting TRBD1. This CDR3 has 15 residues. Germline loops: CDR1 LGHDT, CDR2 YNNKEL (reference sequence). J lost 8 bases, V lost 4 bases, and 8 bases had no gene match. CDR3: CASSPPGQGWEKLFF. In nucleotides, the CDR3 is TGTGCCAGCAGCCCCCCCGGACAGGGGTGGGAAAAACTGTTTTTT.

V usage is TRBV5-8 and J usage is TRBJ2-3; TRBD2 matches at 8 bases. Germline values: CDR1 SGHTS, CDR2 YDEGEE. The CDR3 loop spans 16 amino acids. V shed 1 base and J 6 bases; nucleotides not matched to a gene: 10. For the CDR3, the DNA is TGTGCCAGCAGCTTGAGTACCAGCGGGGGCCGGGATACGCAGTATTTT. Translation gives CASSLSTSGGRDTQYF.

The chain combines TRBV9 with TRBJ1-4; a weak D match, TRBD1 (6 bases). The V gene lost 0 bases and the J gene lost 6 bases, with 9 bases spanning the gap. Germline V lookup: CDR1 SGDLS, CDR2 YYNGEE. The CDR3 consists of 14 residues. The CDR3 DNA reads TGTGCCAGCAGCGTAGAGGCAGGGGATGAAAAACTGTTTTTT. The encoded protein is CASSVEAGDEKLFF.

The chain joins TRBV6-5 to TRBJ1-2, with D perhaps matching TRBD1 (5 bases). The CDR3 runs 15 residues. V lost 0 bases and J 4 bases, leaving 12 bases between the germline ends. Germline CDR1 and CDR2: MNHEY and SVGAGI. The CDR3 is CASSYSWQGSYGYTF. For the CDR3, the DNA is TGTGCCAGCAGTTACTCCTGGCAGGGAAGCTATGGCTACACCTTC.

The chain has TRBV4-1 and TRBJ2-2; weak D call: TRBD2 (5 bases). The germline CDR1 and CDR2 sequences are MGHRA and YSYEKL. CDR3 size: 16 residues. V lost 6 bases, J lost 5 bases, and 19 bases lay in between. Here the CDR3 DNA reads TGCGCCAGCAGTCCTCAGACTGGGTCGGGGACCGGGGAGCTGTTTTTT. It is translated as CASSPQTGSGTGELFF.

This sequence joins TRBV24-1 and TRBJ2-5; 8 nucleotides align to TRBD2. The length of the CDR3 is 16 residues. Germline CDR1 and CDR2: KGHDR and SFDVKD. The trim removed 0 bases at V and 1 base at J, leaving 3 bases unmatched. CDR3 sequence (DNA): TGTGCCACCAGTGATTTGTCGCGGGGGGTCCAAGAGACCCAGTACTTC. Its translation is CATSDLSRGVQETQYF.

V usage is TRBV2 and J usage is TRBJ1-4; tentative D call: TRBD1 (5 bases). The CDR3 length is 13 residues. The germline CDR1 and CDR2 sequences are SNHLY and FYNNEI. V was cut by 8 bases and J by 3 bases, with 10 bases left in between. DNA for the CDR3: TGTGCCAGCCAGGACATATCTAATGAAAAACTGTTTTTT. Protein sequence: CASQDISNEKLFF.

The CDR3 region is CATQLVTDEQFF. CDR3 DNA: TGTGCCACCCAGCTAGTGACCGATGAGCAGTTCTTC. This chain connects TRBV6-5 to TRBJ2-1; D remains unclear. The CDR3 extends over 12 amino acids. The germline V gene encodes CDR1 MNHEY and CDR2 SVGAGI. The V end was cut by 10 bases, the J end by 8 bases, with 15 bases between.